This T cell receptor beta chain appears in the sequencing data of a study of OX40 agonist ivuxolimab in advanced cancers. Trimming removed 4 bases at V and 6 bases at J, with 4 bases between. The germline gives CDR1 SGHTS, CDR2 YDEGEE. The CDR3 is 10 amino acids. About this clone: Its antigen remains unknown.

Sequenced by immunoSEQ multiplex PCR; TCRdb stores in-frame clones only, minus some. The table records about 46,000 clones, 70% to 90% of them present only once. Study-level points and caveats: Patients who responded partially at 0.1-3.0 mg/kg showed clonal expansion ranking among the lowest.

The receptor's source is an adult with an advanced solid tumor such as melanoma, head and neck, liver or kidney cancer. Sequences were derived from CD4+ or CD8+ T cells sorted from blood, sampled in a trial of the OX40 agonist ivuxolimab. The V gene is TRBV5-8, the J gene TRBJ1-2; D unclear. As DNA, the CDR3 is TGTGCCAGCAGCCCAGATGGCTACACCTTC. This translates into CASSPDGYTF.